The clone carrying this T cell receptor beta chain was found once. The antigen is not known. The T cells that were sequenced for TCR beta were CD8+ and CD4+ cells from blood. FACS enriched CD8+ TEMRA cells, while bulk CD8+ and CD4+ were negatively isolated. This specimen comes from a study of CD8 T cells in Susac syndrome. RNA totalling roughly 0.5 to 1 ug underwent reverse transcription with random hexamers. TCR beta CDR3 was amplified by immunoSEQ multiplex PCR. This amplification extended across 54 Vbeta and 13 Jbeta segments. Using its own MiXCR run on the immunoSEQ multiplex PCR reads, TCRdb lists one record per CDR3 protein. The sample has 150,000 to 200,000 distinct CDR3 sequences; roughly 95% are singletons. General study results and limits: In its TCR sequencing and HLA analysis, the study acknowledged that the number of individuals was relatively small.

V was cut by 7 bases and J by 5 bases, with 5 bases left in between. CDR3 length: 10 amino acids. Germline CDR1 and CDR2: SNHLY and FYNNEI. The sample comprised CD4+ T cells from PBMCs. The V call is TRBV2, the J call TRBJ2-5; no clear D gene. This receptor was identified in a human donor with multiple sclerosis. CDR3 sequence (DNA): TGTGCCAGCACCACTGAGACCCAGTACTTC. Protein: CASTTETQYF.